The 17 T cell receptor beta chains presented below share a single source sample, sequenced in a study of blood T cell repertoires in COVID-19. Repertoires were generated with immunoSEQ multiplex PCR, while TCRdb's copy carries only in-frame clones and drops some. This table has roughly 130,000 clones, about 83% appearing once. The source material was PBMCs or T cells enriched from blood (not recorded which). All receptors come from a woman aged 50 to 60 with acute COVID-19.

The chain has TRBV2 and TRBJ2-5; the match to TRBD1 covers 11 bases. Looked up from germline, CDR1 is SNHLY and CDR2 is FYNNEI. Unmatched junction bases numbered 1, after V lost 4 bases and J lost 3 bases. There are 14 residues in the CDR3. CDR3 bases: TGTGCCAGCAGTGTGGGACAGGGGGAAGAGACCCAGTACTTC. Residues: CASSVGQGEETQYF.

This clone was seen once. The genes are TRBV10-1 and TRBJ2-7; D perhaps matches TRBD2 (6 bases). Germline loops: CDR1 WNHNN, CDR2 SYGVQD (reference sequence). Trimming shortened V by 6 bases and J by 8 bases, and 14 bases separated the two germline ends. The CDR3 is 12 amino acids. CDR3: CASSPSSGKQYF. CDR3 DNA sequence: TGCGCCAGCAGCCCCAGTAGCGGTAAGCAGTACTTC.

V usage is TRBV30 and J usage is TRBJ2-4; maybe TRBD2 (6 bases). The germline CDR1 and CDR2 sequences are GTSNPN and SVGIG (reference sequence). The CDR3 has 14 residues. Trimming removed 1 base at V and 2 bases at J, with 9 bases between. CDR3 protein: CAWSGAGPKNIQYF. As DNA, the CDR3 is TGTGCCTGGAGTGGAGCGGGTCCCAAAAACATTCAGTACTTC.

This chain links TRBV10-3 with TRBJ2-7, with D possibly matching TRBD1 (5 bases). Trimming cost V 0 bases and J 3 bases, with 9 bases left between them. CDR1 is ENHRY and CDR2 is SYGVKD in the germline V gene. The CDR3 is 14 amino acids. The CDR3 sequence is CAISESQGGYEQYF. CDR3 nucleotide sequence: TGTGCCATCAGTGAGTCTCAGGGCGGCTACGAGCAGTACTTC.

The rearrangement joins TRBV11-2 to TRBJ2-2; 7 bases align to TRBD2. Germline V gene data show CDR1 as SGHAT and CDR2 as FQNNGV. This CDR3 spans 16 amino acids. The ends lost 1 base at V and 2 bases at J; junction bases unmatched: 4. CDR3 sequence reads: CASSLGPSGNTGELFF. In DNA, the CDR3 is TGTGCCAGCAGCTTAGGGCCTAGCGGAAACACCGGGGAGCTGTTTTTT.

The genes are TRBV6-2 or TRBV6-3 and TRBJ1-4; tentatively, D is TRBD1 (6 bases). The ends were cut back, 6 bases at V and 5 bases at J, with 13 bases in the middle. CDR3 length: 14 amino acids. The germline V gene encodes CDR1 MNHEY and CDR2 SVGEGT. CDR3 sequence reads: CASSGQPSNEKLFF. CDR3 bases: TGTGCCAGCAGCGGACAGCCTTCCAATGAAAAACTGTTTTTT.

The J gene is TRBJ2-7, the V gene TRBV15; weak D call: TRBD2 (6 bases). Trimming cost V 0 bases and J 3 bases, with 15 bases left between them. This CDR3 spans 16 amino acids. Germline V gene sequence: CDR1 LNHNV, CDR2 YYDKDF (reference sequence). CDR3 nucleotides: TGTGCCACCAGCAGAGATTCGGCTAGCGCTTACTACGAGCAGTACTTC. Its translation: CATSRDSASAYYEQYF.

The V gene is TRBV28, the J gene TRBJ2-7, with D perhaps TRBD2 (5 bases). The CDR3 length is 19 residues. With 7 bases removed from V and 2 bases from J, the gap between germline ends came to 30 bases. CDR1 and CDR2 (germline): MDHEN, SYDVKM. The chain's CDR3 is CASTPRDRPSEVVTYEQYF. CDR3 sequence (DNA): TGTGCCAGCACCCCTAGAGATCGGCCATCGGAGGTTGTTACCTACGAGCAGTACTTC.

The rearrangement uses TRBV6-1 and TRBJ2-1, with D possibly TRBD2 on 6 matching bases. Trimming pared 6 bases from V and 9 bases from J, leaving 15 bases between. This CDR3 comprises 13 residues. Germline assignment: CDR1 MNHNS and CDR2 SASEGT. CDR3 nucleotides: TGTGCCAGCAGCCCAGGAGGGGCCGGTGAGCAGTTCTTC. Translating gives CASSPGGAGEQFF.

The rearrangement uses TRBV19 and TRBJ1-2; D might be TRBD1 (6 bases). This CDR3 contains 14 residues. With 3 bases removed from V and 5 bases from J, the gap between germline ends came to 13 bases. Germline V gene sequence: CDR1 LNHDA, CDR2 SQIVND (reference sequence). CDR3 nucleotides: TGTGCCAGTAGTATGATACAGGGAAAGTATGGCTACACCTTC. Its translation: CASSMIQGKYGYTF.

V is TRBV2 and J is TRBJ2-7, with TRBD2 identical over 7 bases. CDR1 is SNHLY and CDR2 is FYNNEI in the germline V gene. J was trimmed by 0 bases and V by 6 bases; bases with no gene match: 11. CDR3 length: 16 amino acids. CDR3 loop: CASRFLAVGNSYEQYF. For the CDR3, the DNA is TGTGCCAGCAGATTCCTAGCGGTAGGAAACTCCTACGAGCAGTACTTC.

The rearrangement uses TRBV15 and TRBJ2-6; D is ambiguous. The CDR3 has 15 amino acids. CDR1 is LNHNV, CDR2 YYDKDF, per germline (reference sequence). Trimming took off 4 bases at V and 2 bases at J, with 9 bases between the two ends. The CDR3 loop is CATSNLQTGANVLTF. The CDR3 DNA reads TGTGCCACCAGCAACCTACAGACTGGGGCCAACGTCCTGACTTTC.

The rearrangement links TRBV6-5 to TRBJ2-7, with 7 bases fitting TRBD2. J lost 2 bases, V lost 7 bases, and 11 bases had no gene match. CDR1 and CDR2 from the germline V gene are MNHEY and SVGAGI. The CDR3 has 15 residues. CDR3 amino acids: CASNQPGTITYEQYF. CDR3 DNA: TGTGCCAGCAACCAACCAGGGACTATAACCTACGAGCAGTACTTC.

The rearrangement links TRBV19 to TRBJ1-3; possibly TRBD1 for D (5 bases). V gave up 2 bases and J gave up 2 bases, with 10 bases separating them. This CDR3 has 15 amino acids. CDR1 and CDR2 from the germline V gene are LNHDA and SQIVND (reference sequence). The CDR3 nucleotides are TGTGCCAGTAGTATAAGAGGACAAGCTGGAAACACCATATATTTT. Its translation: CASSIRGQAGNTIYF.

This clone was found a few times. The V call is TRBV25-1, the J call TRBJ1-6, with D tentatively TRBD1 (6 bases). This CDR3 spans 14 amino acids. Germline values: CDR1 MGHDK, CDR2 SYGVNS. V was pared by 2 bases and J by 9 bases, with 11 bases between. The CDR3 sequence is CASSERRGGSPLHF. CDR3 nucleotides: TGTGCCAGCAGTGAAAGAAGGGGGGGTTCACCCCTCCACTTT.

In nucleotides, the CDR3 is TGTGCCAGCAGCCCCCAGGGTAGCGGGCTCTCCACAGATACGCAGTATTTT. It codes for CASSPQGSGLSTDTQYF. V usage is TRBV7-3 and J usage is TRBJ2-3, with 7 bases identical to TRBD2. The CDR3 is 17 residues long. The ends lost 5 bases at V and 2 bases at J; junction bases unmatched: 13. Germline assignment: CDR1 SGHTA and CDR2 FQGTGA.

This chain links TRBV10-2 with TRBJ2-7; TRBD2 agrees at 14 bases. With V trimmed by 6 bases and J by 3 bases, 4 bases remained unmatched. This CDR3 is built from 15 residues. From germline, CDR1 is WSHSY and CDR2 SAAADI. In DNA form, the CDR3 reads TGCGCCAGCAGGGAGGGACTAGCGGGAGTCTACGAGCAGTACTTC. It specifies CASREGLAGVYEQYF.